Listed below are T cell receptor beta chains from one sample, sequenced in a study of control samples from healthy donors and cancer patients. Clones were sequenced by immunoSEQ multiplex PCR, and TCRdb holds only the in-frame ones, with some missing. The table includes approximately 24,000 clones, about 81% detected once. Sequenced material: PBMCs. These receptors were collected from a man in his fifties or sixties with colorectal cancer. Each CDR3 is given with its conserved first and last residue. D genes are given only for firm matches. Part of the rows lack a size; the others show once, few, many or a class for expanded clones.

d_gene	v_gene	j_gene	abundance	CDR3nt	CDR3aa
-	TRBV3-1/TRBV3-2	TRBJ1-1	-	TGTGCCAGCAGCAAAGGGGGTGAAGCTTTCTTT	CASSKGGEAFF
-	TRBV10-3	TRBJ1-6	-	TGTGCCATCAGTTCGGGAATCTCGAATTCACCCCTCCACTTT	CAISSGISNSPLHF
-	TRBV5-1	TRBJ1-1	-	TGCGCCAGCAGCTTACCTGACAGGCCGAATGAGGCTTTCTTT	CASSLPDRPNEAFF
-	TRBV11-1	TRBJ2-4	-	TGTGCCAGCAGCACACCAGTAGCCAAAAACATTCAGTACTTC	CASSTPVAKNIQYF
TRBD1	TRBV7-8	TRBJ2-3	-	TGTGCCAGCAGCTCCCTGGAGGTACAGGGGGCAGATACGCAGTATTTT	CASSSLEVQGADTQYF
TRBD1	TRBV19	TRBJ1-2	-	TGTGCCAGTGTGGGACAGGTGTATGGCTACACCTTC	CASVGQVYGYTF
TRBD1	TRBV18	TRBJ1-2	-	TGTGCCAGCTCACCAAGAGGGACAGGAGGCTACACCTTC	CASSPRGTGGYTF
-	TRBV3-1/TRBV3-2	TRBJ1-1	-	TGTGCCAGCAGCCAACATGCTGGGGACACTGAAGCTTTCTTT	CASSQHAGDTEAFF
-	TRBV6-5	TRBJ2-1	-	TGTGCCAGCACGAGGTTTAGTGGGACAAACAATGAGCAGTTCTTC	CASTRFSGTNNEQFF
-	TRBV30	TRBJ1-5	few	TGTGCCTGGAGTGTAAGGGGCTCGAATCAGCCCCAGCATTTT	CAWSVRGSNQPQHF
-	TRBV7-2	TRBJ1-1	-	TGTGCCAGCAGCTTAGACGCCGCTGAAGCTTTCTTT	CASSLDAAEAFF
TRBD1	TRBV29-1	TRBJ1-4	-	TGCAGCGTCTCCAAAGGTGGACAGGATAATGAAAAACTGTTTTTT	CSVSKGGQDNEKLFF
-	TRBV3-1/TRBV3-2	TRBJ2-4	-	TGTGCCAGCAGCCATCCCCGGGATGTTACGAACTTC	CASSHPRDVTNF
-	TRBV5-1	TRBJ1-2	-	TGCGCCAGCAGCTTGGCGTTCGGGACTGGCTACACCTTC	CASSLAFGTGYTF
TRBD1	TRBV5-1	TRBJ1-1	few	TGCGCCAGCAGCCGGTCAGGGGGCGGACGGAACACTGAAGCTTTCTTT	CASSRSGGGRNTEAFF